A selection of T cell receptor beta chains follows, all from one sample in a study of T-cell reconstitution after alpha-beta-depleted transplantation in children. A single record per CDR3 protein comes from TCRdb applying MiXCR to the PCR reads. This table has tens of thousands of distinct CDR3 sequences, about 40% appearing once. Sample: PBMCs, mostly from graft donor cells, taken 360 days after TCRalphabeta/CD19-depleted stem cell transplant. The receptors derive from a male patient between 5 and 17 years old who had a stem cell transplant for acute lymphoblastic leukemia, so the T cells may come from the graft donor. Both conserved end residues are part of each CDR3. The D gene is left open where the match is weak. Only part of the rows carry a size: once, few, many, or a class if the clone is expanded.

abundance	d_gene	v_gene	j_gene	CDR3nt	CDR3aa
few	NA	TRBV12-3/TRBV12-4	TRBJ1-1	TGTGCCAGCAGTTTAGCGCGGAGGGGGTTGAACACTGAAGCTTTCTTT	CASSLARRGLNTEAFF
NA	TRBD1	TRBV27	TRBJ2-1	TGTGCCAGCAGCGTAACAGGGGGCAGGTACAATGAGCAGTTCTTC	CASSVTGGRYNEQFF
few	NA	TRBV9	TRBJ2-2	TGTGCCAGCAGCGTAAACAGGCGGAACACCGGGGAGCTGTTTTTT	CASSVNRRNTGELFF
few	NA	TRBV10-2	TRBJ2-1	TGCGCCAGCAGTGAGAGCGGAAATGAGCAGTTCTTC	CASSESGNEQFF
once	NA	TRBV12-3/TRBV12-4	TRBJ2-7	TGTGCCAGCAGTTTACCAGGGCAGGGAACCTACGAGCAGTACTTC	CASSLPGQGTYEQYF
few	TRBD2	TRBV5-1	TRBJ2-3	TGCGCCAGCAGCCCCCCGGGTGATAGCGGGTACATTGGCGCAGATACGCAGTATTTT	CASSPPGDSGYIGADTQYF
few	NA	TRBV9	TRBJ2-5	TGTGCCAGCAGCGCACCGGGACCCCGGTACCAAGAGACCCAGTACTTC	CASSAPGPRYQETQYF
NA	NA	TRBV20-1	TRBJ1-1	TGCAGTGCTAGACAGACTAATGAAGCTTTCTTT	CSARQTNEAFF
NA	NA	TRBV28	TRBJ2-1	TGTGCCAGCAGTCCCTATCCAAGTAGGGCTAGAAGCAGTGAACCGAATGAGCAGTTCTTC	CASSPYPSRARSSEPNEQFF
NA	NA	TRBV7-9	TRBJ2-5	TGTGCCAGCAGCTTAAATCGGGCAGAGACCCAGTACTTC	CASSLNRAETQYF
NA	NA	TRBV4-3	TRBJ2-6	TGCGCCAGCAGCCTAGCCACCGTTCAGTCCGGGGCCAACGTCCTGACTTTC	CASSLATVQSGANVLTF
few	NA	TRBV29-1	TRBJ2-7	TGCAGCGTTGAAGGACAGAGGGCCTCCTACGAGCAGTACTTC	CSVEGQRASYEQYF
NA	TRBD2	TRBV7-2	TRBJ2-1	TGTGCCAGCAGCACTACTGGAGCGGGACTAGCAGCCGGGCGGGGTTTCGTGGATGAGCAGTTCTTC	CASSTTGAGLAAGRGFVDEQFF
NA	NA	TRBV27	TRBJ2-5	TGTGCCAGCAGTTTAAGGAGAGGCCAGGAAGAGACCCAGTACTTC	CASSLRRGQEETQYF
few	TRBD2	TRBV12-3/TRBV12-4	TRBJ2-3	TGTGCCAGCAGCCAGTTGAGAGTCGGGGGGGATACGCAGTATTTT	CASSQLRVGGDTQYF
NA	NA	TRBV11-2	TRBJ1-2	TGTGCCAGCAGCTCCCCTCTTCGGGATGGCTACACCTTC	CASSSPLRDGYTF
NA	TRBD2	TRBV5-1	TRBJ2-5	TGCGCCAGCAGCTTCGGACTAGCGGGGGAGACCCAGTACTTC	CASSFGLAGETQYF
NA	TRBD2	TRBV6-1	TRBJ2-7	TGTGCCAGCAGACCCCGGGTAGCGGGAAACCACGAGCAGTACTTC	CASRPRVAGNHEQYF
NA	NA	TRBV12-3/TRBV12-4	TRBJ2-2	TGTGCCAGCAAAAGGCCGAACACCGGGGAGCTGTTTTTT	CASKRPNTGELFF
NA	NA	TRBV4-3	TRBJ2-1	TGCGCCAGCAGCTCGGGACCTTGGAGCTCCTACAATGAGCAGTTCTTC	CASSSGPWSSYNEQFF
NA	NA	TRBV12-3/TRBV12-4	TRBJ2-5	TGTGCCAGCAGTTCCCTAGGATCGCGGGAGACCCAGTACTTC	CASSSLGSRETQYF
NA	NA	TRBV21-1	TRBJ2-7	TGTGCCAGCAAATACAGTGGGGACAGGGGGCTTCGCGAGCAGTACTTC	CASKYSGDRGLREQYF
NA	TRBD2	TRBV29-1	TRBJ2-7	TGCAGCGTGACAGGGACTAGCGGACCTTCCTACGAGCAGTACTTC	CSVTGTSGPSYEQYF
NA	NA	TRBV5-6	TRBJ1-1	TGTGCCAGCAGCCCACTACCGACGGGGCGCAGGTACACTGAAGCTTTCTTT	CASSPLPTGRRYTEAFF
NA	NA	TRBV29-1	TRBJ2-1	TGCAGCGTCTACAATGAGCAGTTCTTC	CSVYNEQFF
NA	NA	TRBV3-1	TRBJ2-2	TGTGCCAGCAGCCAAGATCCTGCAGGGGCCACCGGGGAGCTGTTTTTT	CASSQDPAGATGELFF
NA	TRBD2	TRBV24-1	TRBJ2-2	TGTGCCACCAGTGATTTGCCTAGCGGGAGGGACGGGGAGCTGTTTTTT	CATSDLPSGRDGELFF
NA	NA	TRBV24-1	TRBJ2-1	TGTGCCACCAGTGACCCTGGGACAGAGCAGTTCTTC	CATSDPGTEQFF